This T cell receptor (beta chain) came from a study of T cell responses to AZD1222 COVID-19 vaccine. The study's findings and limits: The repertoires were collected only after the peak T cell response.

The data were produced by immunoSEQ multiplex PCR, yet TCRdb's version contains in-frame clones alone and is incomplete. Among 150,000 to 180,000 clones listed, roughly nine tenths were seen once. As concerns this clone: Its antigen remains unknown.

This receptor was identified in an adult who had recovered from COVID-19. The sequencing here drew on peripheral blood, taken after recovery from COVID-19.

The CDR3 nucleotides read TGCGCCAGCAGCTCCCAGCGGGAGCCCCCCTACGAGCAGTACTTC. Its translation: CASSSQREPPYEQYF. The chain uses TRBV5-1 and TRBJ2-7; 8 positions agree with TRBD2. The germline V gene has CDR1 SGHRS and CDR2 YFSETQ. The CDR3 spans 15 residues. V was clipped by 3 bases and J by 2 bases; unmatched bases: 7.